The 28 T cell receptor beta chains presented below share a single source sample, sequenced in a study of shared clonotypes between healthy human individuals. Clones were sequenced by immunoSEQ multiplex PCR, and TCRdb holds only the in-frame ones, with some missing. The sample lists about 2.4 million clones, more than 85% occurring once. The material sequenced was naive CD4+ T cells from PBMCs. Documented subset: CD45RA+ positively selected. The receptors were sampled from a man between 18 and 29 years old in good health. Some clones in this sample may be carry-over from other donors' samples.

The chain carries TRBV11-2 and TRBJ1-1, with TRBD1 matching over 8 bases. The CDR3 totals 12 residues. Germline V gene sequence: CDR1 SGHAT, CDR2 FQNNGV. The ends lost 3 bases at V and 8 bases at J; junction bases unmatched: 2. CDR3 region: CASSFRTGEAFF. Written as DNA, the CDR3 is TGTGCCAGCAGCTTCCGGACAGGGGAAGCTTTCTTT.

The CDR3 is CASSLDPYNTQYF. CDR3 sequence (DNA): TGTGCCAGCAGCTTAGACCCCTACAATACGCAGTATTTT. The chain uses TRBV11-3 and TRBJ2-3; D uncertain. The germline V and J ends were trimmed by 0 bases and 7 bases, with 8 bases remaining between them. The length of the CDR3 is 13 residues. Germline V gene data show CDR1 as SGHNT and CDR2 as YENEEA.

This chain joins TRBV6-6 and TRBJ2-5, with a weak D call TRBD2 (5 bases). Germline V CDR1 and CDR2: MNHNY, SVGAGI (reference sequence). The CDR3 runs to 16 residues. V was shortened by 6 bases and J by 2 bases, with 19 bases between the two germline ends. CDR3 coding DNA: TGTGCCAGCAGGTCACACGGGGTAGGAAAACAAGAGACCCAGTACTTC. This gives the protein CASRSHGVGKQETQYF.

This chain links TRBV28 with TRBJ2-1; possibly TRBD1 for D (6 bases). The CDR3 loop spans 16 amino acids. Trimming took 5 bases from V and 2 from J, leaving 16 bases between them. Germline V lookup: CDR1 MDHEN, CDR2 SYDVKM. Written as DNA, the CDR3 is TGTGCCAGCAGTCTGAGGGACACCCGCCCCTACAATGAGCAGTTCTTC. The encoded protein is CASSLRDTRPYNEQFF.

The chain has TRBV7-6 and TRBJ2-5; D is uncertain. The CDR3 is made up of 13 amino acids. CDR1 is SGHVS and CDR2 is FNYEAQ in the germline V gene. V lost 2 bases to trimming and J lost 1 base, with 5 bases between them. CDR3 amino acids: CASSLRPQETQYF. Here the CDR3 DNA reads TGTGCCAGCAGCTTACGTCCCCAAGAGACCCAGTACTTC.

The chain combines TRBV29-1 with TRBJ1-3; D unclear. V was clipped by 4 bases and J by 2 bases, with 6 bases between them. CDR3 length: 12 residues. Germline V gene lookup returns CDR1 SQVTM and CDR2 ANQGSEA. CDR3 DNA: TGCAGCGTTGGGAGCACTGGAAACACCATATATTTT. Translating it yields CSVGSTGNTIYF.

The rearrangement uses TRBV6-5 and TRBJ1-3; 9 nucleotides agree with TRBD1. The CDR3 is 15 residues long. J gave up 4 bases and V 6 bases, and 7 bases lay outside the gene matches. The V gene's germline CDR1 is MNHEY and CDR2 SVGAGI. CDR3 nucleotide sequence: TGTGCCAGCAGAGCCGGGACAGGGTTGGGAAACACCATATATTTT. Its translation is CASRAGTGLGNTIYF.

J is TRBJ2-1 and V is TRBV5-1, with TRBD2 matching over 12 bases. Losses at the gene ends were 2 bases for V and 0 bases for J; bases not matched to a gene: 15. CDR1 is SGHRS and CDR2 is YFSETQ in the germline V gene. CDR3 length: 21 residues. The CDR3 region has the DNA TGCGCCAGCAGCTTCCCACCGGGACTAGCGGGCCCAAGCAGCTCCTACAATGAGCAGTTCTTC. Translated: CASSFPPGLAGPSSSYNEQFF.

V is TRBV5-1 and J is TRBJ2-4; D remains ambiguous. This CDR3 is 15 amino acids long. The germline gives CDR1 SGHRS, CDR2 YFSETQ. The V gene lost 4 bases and the J gene lost 5 bases, with 16 bases spanning the gap. This CDR3 is CASSRALGGENIQYF. CDR3 in DNA: TGCGCCAGCAGCCGAGCCCTTGGTGGGGAAAACATTCAGTACTTC.

The chain has TRBV6-6 and TRBJ2-5; 7 bases are shared with TRBD2. This CDR3 has 12 amino acids. The germline V gene encodes CDR1 MNHNY and CDR2 SVGAGI (reference sequence). V dropped 9 bases and J dropped 5; count of bases not matched to a gene: 6. CDR3 region: CASRDYEETQYF. In DNA form, the CDR3 reads TGTGCCAGTAGGGACTATGAGGAGACCCAGTACTTC.

The V gene is TRBV6-1, the J gene TRBJ1-1; D unclear. The CDR3 contains 15 residues. Germline V gene lookup returns CDR1 MNHNS and CDR2 SASEGT. V was clipped by 3 bases and J by 0 bases, with 11 bases between them. This CDR3 reads CASSDVVRMNTEAFF. The CDR3 DNA is TGTGCCAGCAGTGATGTAGTACGGATGAACACTGAAGCTTTCTTT.

Written as DNA, the CDR3 is TGTGCCAGCAGCACCAGCGGGAGGCTTTACTTC. Translated, it gives CASSTSGRLYF. This sequence joins TRBV7-2 and TRBJ2-7; 9 nucleotides line up with TRBD2. CDR3 length: 11 residues. The trim removed 5 bases at V and 13 bases at J, leaving 6 bases unmatched. The germline V gene has CDR1 SGHTA and CDR2 FQGNSA.

This clone was counted a single time. Other DNA sequences of this sample code for an identical CDR3. The chain is built from TRBV28 and TRBJ1-5, with TRBD1 identical over 9 bases. The CDR3 is 15 amino acids. V lost 5 bases, J lost 2 bases, and 4 bases stayed unmatched. Germline V gene sequence: CDR1 MDHEN, CDR2 SYDVKM. In DNA, the CDR3 is TGTGCCAGCAGTACAGGGGGCGAAGGCAATCAGCCCCAGCATTTT. It yields the protein CASSTGGEGNQPQHF.

The genes are TRBV27 and TRBJ2-5, with D perhaps TRBD1 (7 bases). The DNA end is a closer match to TRBJ2-7, so the J assignment may be wrong. The germline CDR1 and CDR2 sequences are MNHEY and SMNVEV (reference sequence). The CDR3 is 15 residues long. CDR3 protein: CASSLRRGPNYEQYF. DNA of the CDR3: TGTGCCAGCAGTTTAAGGAGGGGGCCGAACTACGAGCAGTACTTC.

The V call is TRBV9, the J call TRBJ2-3, with 7 bases identical to TRBD2. V shed 1 base and J 4 bases; nucleotides not matched to a gene: 9. The CDR3 length is 16 residues. Per germline, CDR1 SGDLS and CDR2 YYNGEE. The CDR3 here is CASSVSREFLPDTQYF. CDR3 nucleotides: TGTGCCAGCAGCGTATCGCGGGAGTTTCTCCCAGATACGCAGTATTTT.

The chain carries TRBV19 and TRBJ2-3; 9 positions agree with TRBD2. The CDR3 sequence is 12 residues long. Germline V lookup: CDR1 LNHDA, CDR2 SQIVND (reference sequence). Trimming at V came to 5 bases and at J to 13 bases, leaving 7 bases not matched to a gene. CDR3 sequence reads: CASSLPSGEEYF. CDR3 coding DNA: TGTGCCAGTAGTCTCCCTAGCGGGGAGGAGTATTTT.

The chain has TRBV7-3 and TRBJ2-2, with D possibly TRBD2 on 6 matching bases. V was pared by 6 bases and J by 7 bases, with 18 bases between. Looked up from germline, CDR1 is SGHTA and CDR2 is FQGTGA. This CDR3 has 15 residues. CDR3 amino acids: CASRLDGTGSGELFF. CDR3 sequence (DNA): TGTGCCAGCAGGCTGGACGGGACTGGTAGCGGGGAGCTGTTTTTT.

The chain uses TRBV10-3 and TRBJ1-2; the D gene is possibly TRBD1 (5 bases). Per the germline V gene, CDR1 is ENHRY and CDR2 is SYGVKD. This CDR3 region has 13 residues. Trimming pared 3 bases from V and 3 bases from J, leaving 8 bases between. As DNA, the CDR3 is TGTGCCATCAGTGACAGGGAACACTATGGCTACACCTTC. Its translation is CAISDREHYGYTF.

This clone was seen a few times. The sample has other DNA sequences that encode this CDR3 too. This chain's CDR3 is CASSPGTGDQPQHF. In DNA form, the CDR3 reads TGTGCCAGCTCACCAGGGACAGGGGATCAGCCCCAGCATTTT. The rearrangement links TRBV18 to TRBJ1-5; 10 positions match TRBD1. With 2 bases clipped from V and 5 bases from J, the junction kept 0 bases outside the gene matches. This CDR3 region has 14 residues. Germline V gives CDR1 KGHSH, CDR2 LQKENI.

The CDR3 DNA reads TGTGCCAGCGCGCAGGCCACTAACTATGGCTACACCTTC. It specifies CASAQATNYGYTF. The chain has TRBV28 and TRBJ1-2; no clear D. The ends were cut back, 8 bases at V and 0 bases at J, with 10 bases in the middle. CDR1 is MDHEN and CDR2 is SYDVKM in the germline V gene. The CDR3 extends over 13 amino acids.

The rearrangement uses TRBV5-1 and TRBJ2-7; D not certain. The V and J ends lost 6 bases and 3 bases respectively, with 22 bases between them. CDR3 length: 16 amino acids. Germline values: CDR1 SGHRS, CDR2 YFSETQ. The CDR3 is CASTLQYPGTNYEQYF. The CDR3 DNA reads TGCGCCAGCACCCTTCAATATCCAGGTACAAACTACGAGCAGTACTTC.

Remarks on this clone: This sample includes further DNA sequences coding for the same CDR3. The rearrangement joins TRBV28 to TRBJ2-5, with TRBD1 as a possible D gene (6 bases). Trimming took 3 bases from V and 5 from J, leaving 13 bases between them. This CDR3 is 14 amino acids long. Per germline, CDR1 MDHEN and CDR2 SYDVKM. The CDR3 nucleotides read TGTGCCAGCAGTTTGCGGCAGGGGCGGGAGACCCAGTACTTC. It specifies CASSLRQGRETQYF.

This clone turned up a few times. This rearrangement joins TRBV5-4 to TRBJ2-3; 7 positions agree with TRBD2. Germline assignment: CDR1 SGHNT and CDR2 YYREEE (reference sequence). The CDR3 has 17 residues. Losses at the gene ends were 0 bases for V and 0 bases for J; bases not matched to a gene: 7. The CDR3: CASSLGPTSVSTDTQYF. The CDR3 bases are TGTGCCAGCAGCTTGGGCCCAACTAGCGTTAGCACAGATACGCAGTATTTT.

The chain combines TRBV28 with TRBJ2-7; the D gene is possibly TRBD2 (5 bases). Germline values: CDR1 MDHEN, CDR2 SYDVKM. The CDR3 length is 12 residues. V lost 8 bases and J 4 bases, leaving 12 bases between the germline ends. Here the CDR3 DNA reads TGTGCCAGCCGGAGACTACTTTACGAGCAGTACTTC. Translated: CASRRLLYEQYF.

CDR3 region: CASSPRGYVDTEAFF. CDR3 nucleotides: TGTGCCAGCAGCCCCCGTGGCTATGTCGACACTGAAGCTTTCTTT. The rearrangement links TRBV11-2 to TRBJ1-1; D call uncertain. V lost 5 bases, J lost 3 bases, and 16 bases lay in between. This CDR3 is built from 15 residues. CDR1 and CDR2 (germline): SGHAT, FQNNGV.

The chain links TRBV6-1 to TRBJ1-4; perhaps TRBD1 as D (5 bases). The CDR3 totals 14 residues. Germline V lookup: CDR1 MNHNS, CDR2 SASEGT. V shed 4 bases and J shed 5 bases, with 11 bases lying between them. The CDR3 DNA sequence: TGTGCCAGCAGTGGGGGGTTGGGGAATGAAAAACTGTTTTTT. Protein sequence: CASSGGLGNEKLFF.

The chain uses TRBV12-5 and TRBJ1-5; 7 bases match TRBD1. Germline V CDR1 and CDR2: LGHNT, FRNRAP. V was pared by 0 bases and J by 6 bases, with 20 bases of the junction left unmatched. This CDR3 has 20 residues. CDR3 protein: CASGLVQSRTGRYWGQPQHF. The CDR3 DNA reads TGTGCTAGTGGTTTGGTACAGTCGAGGACAGGTAGATATTGGGGTCAGCCCCAGCATTTT.

The rearrangement links TRBV6-1 to TRBJ1-5; the D is unclear. The CDR3 has 15 residues. V lost 3 bases and J lost 0, with 9 bases in between. From germline, CDR1 is MNHNS and CDR2 SASEGT. The CDR3 loop reads CASSESGVSNQPQHF. CDR3 DNA: TGTGCCAGCAGTGAGTCCGGGGTTAGCAATCAGCCCCAGCATTTT.